This TCR beta chain was documented in a study of post-analysis software for immune sequencing data. As for the study in general: Included among the disease courses, which were recorded for the cohort, were relapsing-remitting, secondary progressive and progressive-relapsing multiple sclerosis.

The CDR3 sequence is 16 residues long. CDR1 is SGDLS, CDR2 YYNGEE, per germline. Trimming took 3 bases from V and 6 from J; bases not matched to a gene: 7. A word on this clonotype: What it binds is not known.

Unique molecular identifiers were built into the TCR beta cDNA libraries. A few hundred thousand cDNA molecules were obtained from approximately 1 to 10 million T cells. Each CDR3 protein gets one entry after TCRdb re-called the PCR reads with MiXCR. The table has roughly 670,000 distinct CDR3 sequences, 59% seen once. Study outcomes and limitations: In patients, TRBV5-6, TRBV5-1 and TRBV20-1 belonged to five or six TRBV segments found more frequently than in controls. Comparison with controls showed significantly lower normalized Chao1 diversity in multiple sclerosis patients. Strong same-batch co-clustering of samples appeared with F measure clustering.

This chain joins TRBV9 and TRBJ2-1, with 12 bases lining up with TRBD2. The receptor comes from a girl aged 2-10 years with multiple sclerosis. Sequencing was performed on blood. The CDR3: CASSARLAGAGNEQFF. In DNA form, the CDR3 reads TGTGCCAGCAGCGCCCGACTAGCGGGAGCCGGCAATGAGCAGTTCTTC.